These 28 T cell receptor beta chains came from one sample sequenced in a study of blood T cells in healthy people across ages. It was with a sample-barcoded 5' primer and a J-beta primer mix that a second PCR of about 7 to 12 cycles was run. Each CDR3 protein gets one entry after TCRdb re-called the 5' RACE reads with MiXCR. There are under 1,000,000 distinct CDR3 sequences in the sample; under 40% occur only once, and 13% lies in the top ten. The specimen was blood. These TCRs come from a man younger than 35 in good health.

This clonotype has only a few counts. V usage is TRBV29-1 and J usage is TRBJ2-2; D ambiguous. The V end lost 2 bases, the J end lost 1 base, and 11 bases lay between the germline ends. Germline V gives CDR1 SQVTM, CDR2 ANQGSEA. This CDR3 is 15 amino acids long. CDR3 nucleotide sequence: TGCAGCGTTGAATTGCGTAGAGGGAACACCGGGGAGCTGTTTTTT. Its translation: CSVELRRGNTGELFF.

The chain recombines TRBV9 with TRBJ1-1; maybe TRBD1 (6 bases). The ends were cut back, 0 bases at V and 1 base at J, with 13 bases in the middle. Germline loops: CDR1 SGDLS, CDR2 YYNGEE. CDR3 length: 16 amino acids. The CDR3 nucleotides are TGTGCCAGCAGCGTAGGGTCCGTGGGGGCGAACACTGAAGCTTTCTTT. Translating it yields CASSVGSVGANTEAFF.

This clonotype is a singleton in its sample. J is TRBJ2-5 and V is TRBV5-5, with D tentatively TRBD1 (6 bases). Germline V CDR1 and CDR2: SGHKS, YYEKEE (reference sequence). V shed 4 bases and J shed 5 bases, with 18 bases lying between them. The CDR3 is 15 residues long. The CDR3 loop reads CASSLPAGAWETQYF. In DNA, the CDR3 is TGTGCCAGCAGCCTCCCCGCAGGGGCTTGGGAGACCCAGTACTTC.

Only a few counts were recorded for this clonotype. The chain recombines TRBV3-1 with TRBJ2-7; the match to TRBD1 covers 10 bases. CDR3 size: 15 residues. V trimming: 1 base; J trimming: 2 bases; junction bases outside the gene matches: 2. Germline lookup yields CDR1 LGHDT and CDR2 YNNKEL (reference sequence). The DNA for the CDR3 is TGTGCCAGCAGCCAAGCCGGACAGGGGGCCTACGAGCAGTACTTC. Its protein is CASSQAGQGAYEQYF.

This clonotype has a handful of counts. This chain links TRBV25-1 with TRBJ1-4, with 9 bases aligning to TRBD1. The ends lost 6 bases at V and 10 bases at J; junction bases unmatched: 6. Germline V gives CDR1 MGHDK, CDR2 SYGVNS. This CDR3 has 13 amino acids. The CDR3 nucleotides read TGTGCCAGCAGAGGGACAGGGAGTCTAAAACTGTTTTTT. Translation gives CASRGTGSLKLFF.

This chain connects TRBV6-2 or TRBV6-3 to TRBJ1-4, with D perhaps matching TRBD1 (6 bases). The CDR3 spans 13 residues. Per germline, CDR1 MNHEY and CDR2 SVGEGT. The V end lost 10 bases, the J end lost 10 bases, and 19 bases lay between the germline ends. The CDR3 region is CAITSRGRGKLFF. The DNA for the CDR3 is TGTGCCATCACTTCCAGGGGCCGAGGAAAACTGTTTTTT.

In regard to this clonotype: This may stem from a read error, because a much larger clone lies one nucleotide away. This chain joins TRBV5-1 and TRBJ2-7, with 12 bases matching TRBD2. Looked up from germline, CDR1 is SGHRS and CDR2 is YFSETQ. The CDR3 covers 17 residues. Trimming at V came to 4 bases and at J to 7 bases, leaving 15 bases not matched to a gene. The CDR3 DNA sequence: TGCGCCAGCAGCGCGGGAACTAGCGGGGGGTTCTACAATGAGCAGTACTTC. Amino acids: CASSAGTSGGFYNEQYF.

This clonotype was detected only a few times. The chain recombines TRBV7-2 with TRBJ2-5; 7 nucleotides match TRBD2. This CDR3 has 14 residues. Germline values: CDR1 SGHTA, CDR2 FQGNSA. V shed 5 bases, J shed 5 bases, and the junction held 8 bases outside the gene matches. CDR3: CASSVRRGWETQYF. The DNA for the CDR3 is TGTGCCAGCAGCGTAAGGCGGGGGTGGGAGACCCAGTACTTC. Drawing the rest from reference TRBV7-2 and TRBJ2-5, the complete variable domain is GAGVSQSPSNKVTEKGKDVELRCDPISGHTALYWYRQSLGQGLEFLIYFQGNSAPDKSGLPSDRFSAERTGGSVSTLTIQRTQQEDSAVYLCASSVRRGWETQYFGPGTRLLVL.

Points on this clonotype: A much larger clone sits a single nucleotide away, making a read error possible. The V gene is TRBV20-1, the J gene TRBJ2-4; D may be TRBD2 (6 bases). Germline V gene lookup returns CDR1 DFQATT and CDR2 SNEGSKA (reference sequence). Trimming pared 6 bases from V and 13 bases from J, leaving 25 bases between. The CDR3 length is 14 residues. The CDR3 sequence is CSARVPRRGNEQYF. The CDR3 DNA follows: TGCAGTGCCCGAGTTCCGAGGAGGGGCAATGAGCAGTACTTC.

CDR3 DNA sequence: TGTGCCAGCAGTGTCCTAGCGGGCCCCTACAATGAGCAGTACTTC. Residues: CASSVLAGPYNEQYF. J is TRBJ2-7 and V is TRBV6-4, with 8 bases that match TRBD2. This CDR3 contains 15 residues. V lost 4 bases and J lost 7; bases outside the gene matches: 12. Germline V gene lookup returns CDR1 MRHNA and CDR2 SNTAGT.

With respect to this clonotype: This may be a read error, as it is one base from a much larger clone. This chain links TRBV7-3 with TRBJ2-1, with 7 nucleotides matching TRBD2. From germline, CDR1 is SGHTA and CDR2 FQGTGA. V was clipped by 5 bases and J by 10 bases; unmatched bases: 8. The CDR3 length is 13 residues. The CDR3 DNA sequence: TGTGCCAGCAGCCCTTCGGGGGGTTACGAGCAGTTCTTC. Translating gives CASSPSGGYEQFF.

Notes on this clonotype: Since a much larger clone is just one base distant, this may be a read error. The rearrangement joins TRBV6-6 to TRBJ1-5; TRBD1 might be the D (6 bases). Trimming stripped 2 bases from V and 5 bases from J, with 13 bases between. The CDR3 is 15 amino acids. From germline, CDR1 is MNHNY and CDR2 SVGAGI (reference sequence). The CDR3 region is CASSYAKGGDQPQHF. The CDR3 DNA reads as TGTGCCAGCAGTTACGCGAAGGGGGGGGATCAGCCCCAGCATTTT.

This clonotype was counted a few times. The CDR3 spells CASSLYGSGLNQPQHF. As DNA, the CDR3 is TGTGCCAGCAGCTTATATGGAAGCGGGCTAAATCAGCCCCAGCATTTT. V gene TRBV7-2 combines with J gene TRBJ1-5; D gene unclear. From germline, CDR1 is SGHTA and CDR2 FQGNSA. V dropped 2 bases and J dropped 4 bases, with 15 bases sitting between them. The CDR3 is 16 amino acids.

This clonotype was seen a handful of times. The rearrangement uses TRBV28 and TRBJ1-5; TRBD1 might be the D (5 bases). CDR3 size: 15 residues. V lost 2 bases to trimming and J lost 5 bases, with 13 bases between them. Germline assignment: CDR1 MDHEN and CDR2 SYDVKM. In DNA, the CDR3 is TGTGCCAGCAGTTTAGGCGGTGGGGGGGATCAGCCCCAGCATTTT. Amino acid sequence: CASSLGGGGDQPQHF.

This clonotype was detected a few times. The chain is built from TRBV12-3 or TRBV12-4 and TRBJ2-1; D remains ambiguous. The CDR3 is made up of 16 amino acids. V was cut by 7 bases and J by 4 bases, with 20 bases left in between. The DNA of the CDR3 is TGTGCCAGCACTCCCCGGGTCTCCGCGAGTTACAATGAGCAGTTCTTC. Translation: CASTPRVSASYNEQFF.

The J gene is TRBJ2-3, the V gene TRBV7-6; D is undetermined. The length of the CDR3 is 17 residues. Trimming shortened V by 5 bases and J by 3 bases, and 21 bases separated the two germline ends. Germline V gene lookup returns CDR1 SGHVS and CDR2 FNYEAQ. CDR3 sequence (DNA): TGTGCCAGCAGCCCACTCAACGCGGCAGGTGGGACAGATACGCAGTATTTT. It encodes CASSPLNAAGGTDTQYF.

A few counts support this clonotype. The chain is built from TRBV6-6 and TRBJ2-5; D is tentatively TRBD1 or TRBD2 (5 bases each). The V gene's germline CDR1 is MNHNY and CDR2 SVGAGI (reference sequence). The CDR3 sequence is 17 residues long. Trimming left V 5 bases short and J 1 base short, with 20 bases between. CDR3 sequence (DNA): TGTGCCAGCAGTCCAAAGGGGCAGGGAGTAAGCCAAGAGACCCAGTACTTC. It codes for CASSPKGQGVSQETQYF.

The rearrangement uses TRBV9 and TRBJ2-5; D is undetermined. The V gene's germline CDR1 is SGDLS and CDR2 YYNGEE. The CDR3 consists of 15 residues. Trimming shortened V by 4 bases and J by 11 bases, and 24 bases separated the two germline ends. The DNA of the CDR3 is TGTGCCAGCAGCCCCCGTGATATCCAGCCCGCTGAGCAGTACTTC. It translates to CASSPRDIQPAEQYF.

A note on this clonotype: Given a much more abundant clone one base away, this may be a read error. This chain links TRBV7-2 with TRBJ2-3; 9 nucleotides line up with TRBD2. The length of the CDR3 is 16 residues. Germline V gives CDR1 SGHTA, CDR2 FQGNSA. The CDR3 is CASSLDPAGGTETQYF. The CDR3 DNA sequence: TGTGCCAGCAGCTTAGACCCAGCGGGGGGCACAGAGACGCAGTATTTT.

This sequence joins TRBV5-1 and TRBJ1-2; 10 bases align to TRBD1. Germline loops: CDR1 SGHRS, CDR2 YFSETQ. This CDR3 comprises 15 residues. The V segment lost 4 bases and the J segment 6 bases; nucleotides outside the gene matches: 9. The CDR3 sequence: CASSPEGQGMDGYTF. In DNA form, the CDR3 reads TGCGCCAGCAGCCCCGAGGGACAGGGGATGGATGGCTACACCTTC.

The table lists this clonotype with a few counts. The chain is built from TRBV25-1 and TRBJ2-3; D not certain. V was pared by 1 base and J by 6 bases, with 5 bases between. Germline lookup yields CDR1 MGHDK and CDR2 SYGVNS. The CDR3 consists of 12 residues. Here the CDR3 reads CASSESKDTQYF. CDR3 DNA: TGTGCCAGCAGTGAATCGAAGGATACGCAGTATTTT.

For this clonotype: This likely comes from a read error, as the CDR3 has no conserved phenylalanine or tryptophan at its end. The chain joins TRBV10-3 to TRBJ2-4, with TRBD2 as a possible D gene (6 bases). The DNA end favors TRBJ2-7, so the J call may be wrong. CDR1 and CDR2 (germline): ENHRY, SYGVKD. This CDR3 region has 13 residues. CDR3 DNA: TGTGCCATCAGTCGGGACTCCAATTACGAGCAGTACTAC. This codes for CAISRDSNYEQYY.

The V gene is TRBV7-2, the J gene TRBJ2-3; the D gene is possibly TRBD2 (7 bases). V was trimmed by 1 base and J by 14 bases, leaving 25 bases between them. CDR3 length: 16 residues. The germline gives CDR1 SGHTA, CDR2 FQGNSA. CDR3 in amino acids: CASSLEVGGAPGYAYF. In DNA form, the CDR3 reads TGTGCCAGCAGCTTAGAAGTGGGGGGGGCGCCGGGATACGCGTATTTT.

This clonotype was seen many times. The chain carries TRBV7-8 and TRBJ2-1; 10 bases align to TRBD2. The CDR3 is made up of 20 amino acids. The V gene end was trimmed by 0 bases and the J gene end by 0 bases; junction bases not matched to a gene: 11. The germline V gene encodes CDR1 SGHVS and CDR2 FQNEAQ. The CDR3 loop reads CASSLAPYQRGGSSYNEQFF. CDR3 nucleotides: TGTGCCAGCAGCTTAGCGCCCTATCAGCGGGGGGGGAGCTCCTACAATGAGCAGTTCTTC.

Details on this clonotype: Being one base from a much bigger clone, this may be a read error. The chain is built from TRBV6-2 or TRBV6-3 and TRBJ2-5; TRBD1 aligns across 7 bases. Near its end, the DNA agrees better with TRBJ2-1, so the J call may be wrong. The CDR3 is 15 amino acids. CDR1 and CDR2 (germline): MNHEY, SVGEGT. The CDR3 region is CASSYRQGGKETQFF. CDR3 coding DNA: TGTGCCAGCAGTTACCGACAGGGCGGAAAAGAGACCCAGTTCTTC.

V is TRBV27 and J is TRBJ2-1, with 7 nucleotides matching TRBD2. The CDR3 totals 16 residues. The V segment lost 5 bases and the J segment 8 bases; nucleotides outside the gene matches: 15. CDR1 MNHEY and CDR2 SMNVEV come from the germline V gene (reference sequence). CDR3 in amino acids: CASSAPGTNLLDEQFF. Written as DNA, the CDR3 is TGTGCCAGCAGTGCACCCGGGACTAACCTTCTGGATGAGCAGTTCTTC.

This chain joins TRBV14 and TRBJ1-2; D call uncertain. Germline CDR1 reads SGHDN; CDR2 reads FVKESK. The CDR3 has 13 amino acids. The V end lost 2 bases, the J end lost 5 bases, and 9 bases lay between the germline ends. CDR3 DNA: TGTGCCAGCAGCCAAATTCTGACATATGGCTACACCTTC. It specifies CASSQILTYGYTF.

This clonotype came up a few times. This chain links TRBV20-1 with TRBJ2-3, with 10 positions matching TRBD2. Germline CDR1 reads DFQATT; CDR2 reads SNEGSKA (reference sequence). The CDR3 length is 15 residues. V trimming: 3 bases; J trimming: 1 base; junction bases outside the gene matches: 4. The CDR3: CSASDTSGGTDTQYF. The CDR3 DNA reads TGCAGTGCTAGCGATACTAGCGGGGGCACAGATACGCAGTATTTT.